The 8 T cell receptor beta chains listed next were all sequenced from one sample in a study of blood T cell repertoires in COVID-19 (dated by TCRdb to 2020 to 2022). Library method: the immunoSEQ multiplex PCR assay. TCRdb stores this immuneACCESS table with in-frame sequences only. Part of the clones is absent; in the studies checked, under half of the shortfall reflects unresolved V genes, and no reason is known for the rest. Recorded for this sample are around 200,000 clones; about four fifths of them occurred a single time. The ten largest clones represent roughly 8.8% of the sample. What was sequenced was peripheral blood. The receptors originated from a woman between 50 and 59 years old with acute or convalescent COVID-19.

This chain joins TRBV30 and TRBJ1-5; D call uncertain. Germline V gene data show CDR1 as GTSNPN and CDR2 as SVGIG (reference sequence). The CDR3 has 13 residues. V shed 3 bases and J shed 1 base, with 7 bases lying between them. CDR3 in DNA: TGTGCCTGGAGCGCTAGCAGCAATCAGCCCCAGCATTTT. The encoded protein is CAWSASSNQPQHF. The whole variable domain, remainder taken from reference TRBV30 and TRBJ1-5, is SQTIHQWPATLVQPVGSPLSLECTVEGTSNPNLYWYRQAAGRGLQLLFYSVGIGQISSEVPQNLSASRPQDRQFILSSKKLLLSDSGFYLCAWSASSNQPQHFGDGTRLSIL.

The chain combines TRBV6-5 with TRBJ2-7, with D unresolved. The CDR3 has 14 residues. Germline values: CDR1 MNHEY, CDR2 SVGAGI. Trimming cost V 7 bases and J 0 bases, with 13 bases left between them. Here the CDR3 reads CASNRGRSSYEQYF. In DNA form, the CDR3 reads TGTGCCAGCAATCGAGGCAGAAGCTCCTACGAGCAGTACTTC.

V usage is TRBV5-4 and J usage is TRBJ2-5; 13 bases line up with TRBD2. This CDR3 has 16 amino acids. The V segment lost 3 bases and the J segment 2 bases; nucleotides outside the gene matches: 4. CDR1 is SGHNT and CDR2 is YYREEE in the germline V gene (reference sequence). The CDR3 region is CASSSMGLAGQETQYF. For the CDR3, the DNA is TGTGCCAGCAGCTCGATGGGACTAGCGGGACAAGAGACCCAGTACTTC.

V and J are TRBV7-8 and TRBJ1-5; 7 bases line up with TRBD1. Germline-derived CDR1 and CDR2 are SGHVS and FQNEAQ. The CDR3 contains 17 residues. The J segment lost 1 base and the V segment lost 5 bases, leaving 11 bases of the junction unmatched. The CDR3 region is CASSPLPSTGSNQPQHF. The CDR3 DNA sequence: TGTGCCAGCAGCCCCCTACCCTCGACAGGGAGCAATCAGCCCCAGCATTTT.

The chain links TRBV7-8 to TRBJ2-2; 10 bases agree with TRBD2. The V gene's germline CDR1 is SGHVS and CDR2 FQNEAQ. The CDR3 covers 16 residues. Trimming cost V 5 bases and J 7 bases; bases outside gene matches: 10. The CDR3 loop is CASSRDLAGVGGELFF. The CDR3 nucleotides read TGTGCCAGCAGCCGGGACCTAGCGGGAGTCGGCGGGGAGCTGTTTTTT.

V and J are TRBV11-3 and TRBJ2-5; no clear D gene. The V gene's germline CDR1 is SGHNT and CDR2 YENEEA. The CDR3 spans 14 residues. Trimming took 1 base from V and 1 from J, leaving 7 bases between them. The CDR3 sequence: CASSLGRSQETQYF. CDR3 coding DNA: TGTGCCAGCAGCTTAGGACGGAGCCAAGAGACCCAGTACTTC.

The chain joins TRBV6-1 to TRBJ1-4; no definite D call. This CDR3 is 16 amino acids long. Trimming took 3 bases from V and 0 from J, leaving 11 bases between them. Germline V gene lookup returns CDR1 MNHNS and CDR2 SASEGT. The CDR3 loop is CASSEEGRATNEKLFF. CDR3 nucleotide sequence: TGTGCCAGCAGTGAGGAGGGCAGAGCAACTAATGAAAAACTGTTTTTT.

This clone has only a few counts. The chain employs TRBV7-9 and TRBJ2-5; no clear D. CDR3 length: 13 amino acids. The germline gives CDR1 SEHNR, CDR2 FQNEAQ (reference sequence). With 3 bases removed from V and 3 bases from J, the gap between germline ends came to 8 bases. In DNA, the CDR3 is TGTGCCAGCAGCTTTTACTCTGAAGAGACCCAGTACTTC. Translated: CASSFYSEETQYF.